This is a list of T cell receptor beta chains from one sample in a study of T cells in localized non-small cell lung cancer. Sequencing used immunoSEQ multiplex PCR; TCRdb keeps in-frame clones, though not all of them. The sample carries 35,000 to 50,000 clones, roughly nine tenths recorded once. The sample was PBMCs, taken before any cancer treatment. Every receptor here comes from a woman aged 40 to 75 with stage II lung adenocarcinoma. The CDR3 runs from the conserved cysteine through the conserved F or W. D genes are given only for firm matches. Only some rows state a clone size, as once, few, many or a class for expanded clones.

D gene	V gene	J gene	CDR3 length	clone size	CDR3 DNA	CDR3 protein
TRBD1	TRBV6-6	TRBJ2-7	15	-	TGTGCCAGCAGCCCGGAAAGGACAGGGCAAGGCGAGCAGTACTTC	CASSPERTGQGEQYF
-	TRBV28	TRBJ2-1	12	medium-sized	TGTGCCAGCAGTTTAGAATGGAATGAGCAGTTCTTC	CASSLEWNEQFF
-	TRBV5-6	TRBJ1-4	14	-	TGTGCCAGCAGCTTGGTAGAGGGGTATGAAAAACTGTTTTTT	CASSLVEGYEKLFF
-	TRBV5-1	TRBJ2-2	18	-	TGCGCCAGCAGCTTGGGAGGGAGTGCGGCAGCTAACACCGGGGAGCTGTTTTTT	CASSLGGSAAANTGELFF
-	TRBV6-5	TRBJ2-7	15	-	TGTGCCAGCAGCCAAATGCGGTCGGTCGGGCACGAGCAGTACTTC	CASSQMRSVGHEQYF
-	TRBV11-3	TRBJ2-3	13	-	TGTGCCAGCAGCCCAGGGGTCGCAGATACGCAGTATTTT	CASSPGVADTQYF
-	TRBV7-7	TRBJ2-3	15	-	TGTGCCAGCAGCCGGGACCTTTCTAGCACAGATACGCAGTATTTT	CASSRDLSSTDTQYF
-	TRBV20-1	TRBJ2-7	11	-	TGCAGTGCTAGAGGTTTGGGCGAGCAGTACTTC	CSARGLGEQYF
-	TRBV28	TRBJ2-1	14	-	TGTGCCAGCAGTCTCCCCGGGACGCGCCTTGAGCAGTTCTTC	CASSLPGTRLEQFF
-	TRBV19	TRBJ1-1	13	-	TGTGCCAGTAACGCCCCGTTGCACACTGAAGCTTTCTTT	CASNAPLHTEAFF
-	TRBV6-5	TRBJ1-2	15	-	TGTGCCAGCAGAGCCCTGAGCGAGGTAGATCGGGGCTACACCTTC	CASRALSEVDRGYTF
TRBD1	TRBV5-1	TRBJ1-6	15	-	TGCGCCAGCAGCCAGGGGACAGGTGGAAGTTCACCCCTCCACTTT	CASSQGTGGSSPLHF
-	TRBV7-9	TRBJ2-5	12	-	TGTGCCAGCAGCTTACCCCAGGGGACCCAGTACTTC	CASSLPQGTQYF
TRBD1	TRBV5-1	TRBJ2-4	18	-	TGCGCCAGCAGCTTGGAGGGGGCTCGGATACTAGCCAAAAACATTCAGTACTTC	CASSLEGARILAKNIQYF
-	TRBV7-9	TRBJ2-7	14	-	TGTGCCAGCAGCCCAACCCGGACAGACTACGAGCAGTACTTC	CASSPTRTDYEQYF
TRBD2	TRBV18	TRBJ2-3	17	-	TGTGCCAGCTCACCACTGCCTAGCGGGGGGCGCACAGATACGCAGTATTTT	CASSPLPSGGRTDTQYF
-	TRBV28	TRBJ2-1	15	once	TGTGCCAGCAGTTTGGGGCGACAGGTCTACAATGAGCAGTTCTTC	CASSLGRQVYNEQFF
-	TRBV5-4	TRBJ2-2	17	once	TGTGCCAGCAGCTTGGCCGGTAGTTTAGCGGCCACCGGGGAGCTGTTTTTT	CASSLAGSLAATGELFF
TRBD1	TRBV6-4	TRBJ1-4	17	-	TGTGCCAGCAGTACAAACCCCAGGACAGGGGGGAATGAAAAACTGTTTTTT	CASSTNPRTGGNEKLFF
-	TRBV5-5	TRBJ1-4	17	-	TGTGCCAGCAGCTTTTCCGGACAGCCGTGGGCTAATGAAAAACTGTTTTTT	CASSFSGQPWANEKLFF
-	TRBV5-8	TRBJ1-2	13	-	TGTGCCAGCAGCCCTTTGAATTCGTATGGCTACACCTTC	CASSPLNSYGYTF
-	TRBV5-1	TRBJ1-1	15	-	TGCGCCAGCAGCTTTACAGCAATGAGGAACACTGAAGCTTTCTTT	CASSFTAMRNTEAFF
TRBD2	TRBV11-3	TRBJ2-5	15	-	TGTGCCAGCAGCTTAGGGCGGGGGAACCAAGAGACCCAGTACTTC	CASSLGRGNQETQYF
TRBD1	TRBV5-1	TRBJ2-2	16	-	TGCGCCAGCAGCGACGAACGACAGGGAAGGACCGGGGAGCTGTTTTTT	CASSDERQGRTGELFF
-	TRBV19	TRBJ1-1	15	-	TGTGCCAGTAGTCGTACCCGGGTCACGAACACTGAAGCTTTCTTT	CASSRTRVTNTEAFF
-	TRBV4-1	TRBJ2-7	13	-	TGCGCCAGCAGCCAAGCAGGGAACTACGAGCAGTACTTC	CASSQAGNYEQYF
TRBD2	TRBV7-7	TRBJ2-1	19	once	TGTGCCAGCAGCTTTTACTCGCCCGGGGGAGCGGGGACCTACAATGAGCAGTTCTTC	CASSFYSPGGAGTYNEQFF
-	TRBV18	TRBJ1-1	13	-	TGTGCCAGCTCACCACTCGCAGGAGGGGACGCTTTCTTT	CASSPLAGGDAFF
-	TRBV7-2	TRBJ2-2	15	-	TGTGCCAGCAGCCCCTCTGCCTCGAACACCGGGGAGCTGTTTTTT	CASSPSASNTGELFF
-	TRBV19	TRBJ1-6	14	-	TGTGCCAGTAGTATTGGACAGTATAATTCACCCCTCCACTTT	CASSIGQYNSPLHF
-	TRBV5-1	TRBJ2-2	16	-	TGCGCCAGCAGCTCATTACCTATTGGGGGCACCGGGGAGCTGTTTTTT	CASSSLPIGGTGELFF
-	TRBV5-4	TRBJ1-2	17	-	TGTGCCAGCAGCTTGGGAGGGCCGGGGGGCGAGTTCTTCGGCTACACCTTC	CASSLGGPGGEFFGYTF
TRBD2	TRBV28	TRBJ2-7	18	-	TGTGCCAGCAGCGGACTTGTGGGACTAGCGGGGGGATCCTACGAGCAGTACTTC	CASSGLVGLAGGSYEQYF
-	TRBV27	TRBJ2-7	13	-	TGTGCCAGCAGTTATCGGGGCGGGTACGAGCAGTACTTC	CASSYRGGYEQYF
TRBD2	TRBV6-5	TRBJ2-3	15	-	TGTGCCAGCACCGACCAGCGGGGGTACACAGATACGCAGTATTTT	CASTDQRGYTDTQYF
TRBD2	TRBV19	TRBJ2-3	16	-	TGTGCCAGTAGTCCCCGGACTAGCGGGAGCTGGAATACGCAGTATTTT	CASSPRTSGSWNTQYF
TRBD1	TRBV6-1	TRBJ1-1	14	-	TGTGCCAGTAACAGGGGAGACACGAACACTGAAGCTTTCTTT	CASNRGDTNTEAFF
TRBD1	TRBV28	TRBJ2-7	14	-	TGTGCCAGCAGTTTAGGACAGGGTAACTACGAGCAGTACTTC	CASSLGQGNYEQYF
TRBD1	TRBV27	TRBJ2-1	12	once	TGTGCCACATGGGACAGATACAATGAGCAGTTCTTC	CATWDRYNEQFF
TRBD2	TRBV2	TRBJ2-4	16	once	TGTGCCAGCACCCAAACTAGCGGGAGAGCCAAAAACATTCAGTACTTC	CASTQTSGRAKNIQYF
TRBD1	TRBV19	TRBJ2-5	15	-	TGTGCCAGTAGTGCCCCCGGGACAGGGTCTCAGACCCAGTACTTC	CASSAPGTGSQTQYF
-	TRBV5-5	TRBJ2-3	12	-	TGTGCCAGCAGCTCAAGGGAAGATACGCAGTATTTT	CASSSREDTQYF
TRBD2	TRBV6-1	TRBJ2-1	13	-	TGTGCCAGCGAACTAGCGGGGACAAATGAGCAGTTCTTC	CASELAGTNEQFF
TRBD1	TRBV11-2	TRBJ1-4	14	-	TGTGCCACAGGGGGCGGTTTGTTTAATGAAAAACTGTTTTTT	CATGGGLFNEKLFF
-	TRBV21-1	TRBJ2-7	19	-	TGTGCCAGCAGCAAAGGCAGGGGACCCACAATCACGAGCTCCTACGAGCAGTACTTC	CASSKGRGPTITSSYEQYF
-	TRBV6-1	TRBJ2-7	15	-	TGTGCCAGCAGTGGAAGGGAGACTGGCTCCTACGAGCAGTACTTC	CASSGRETGSYEQYF
-	TRBV29-1	TRBJ2-1	14	-	TGCAGCGCTTTTAGGAGCGGGCGATACAATGAGCAGTTCTTC	CSAFRSGRYNEQFF
-	TRBV5-8	TRBJ2-5	14	-	TGTGCCAGCAGCCAAGGGCCACTACAAGAGACCCAGTACTTC	CASSQGPLQETQYF
-	TRBV29-1	TRBJ2-3	13	-	TGCAGCGGAGACGGGGGGCCCACAGATACGCAGTATTTT	CSGDGGPTDTQYF
-	TRBV2	TRBJ1-3	17	-	TGTGCCAGCGAGGGGACCGAGAGTAGGGGGGTCGAAAACACCATATATTTT	CASEGTESRGVENTIYF
-	TRBV6-1	TRBJ2-2	13	few	TGTGCCAGCAGTAGGAGGGCGAACGGGGAGCTGTTTTTT	CASSRRANGELFF
-	TRBV2	TRBJ1-1	14	-	TGTGCCAGCAGCCAGCAGGGATCGGCCACTGAAGCTTTCTTT	CASSQQGSATEAFF